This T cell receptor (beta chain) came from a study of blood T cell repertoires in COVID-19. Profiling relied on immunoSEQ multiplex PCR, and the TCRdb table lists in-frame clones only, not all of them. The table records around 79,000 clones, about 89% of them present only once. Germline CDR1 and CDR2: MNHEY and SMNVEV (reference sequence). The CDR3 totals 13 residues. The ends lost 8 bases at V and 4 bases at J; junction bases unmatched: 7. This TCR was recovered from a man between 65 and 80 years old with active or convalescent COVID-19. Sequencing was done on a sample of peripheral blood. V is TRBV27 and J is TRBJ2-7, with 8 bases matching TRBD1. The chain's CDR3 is CASRGTGGYEQYF. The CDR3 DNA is TGTGCCAGCCGGGGAACAGGGGGGTACGAGCAGTACTTC.